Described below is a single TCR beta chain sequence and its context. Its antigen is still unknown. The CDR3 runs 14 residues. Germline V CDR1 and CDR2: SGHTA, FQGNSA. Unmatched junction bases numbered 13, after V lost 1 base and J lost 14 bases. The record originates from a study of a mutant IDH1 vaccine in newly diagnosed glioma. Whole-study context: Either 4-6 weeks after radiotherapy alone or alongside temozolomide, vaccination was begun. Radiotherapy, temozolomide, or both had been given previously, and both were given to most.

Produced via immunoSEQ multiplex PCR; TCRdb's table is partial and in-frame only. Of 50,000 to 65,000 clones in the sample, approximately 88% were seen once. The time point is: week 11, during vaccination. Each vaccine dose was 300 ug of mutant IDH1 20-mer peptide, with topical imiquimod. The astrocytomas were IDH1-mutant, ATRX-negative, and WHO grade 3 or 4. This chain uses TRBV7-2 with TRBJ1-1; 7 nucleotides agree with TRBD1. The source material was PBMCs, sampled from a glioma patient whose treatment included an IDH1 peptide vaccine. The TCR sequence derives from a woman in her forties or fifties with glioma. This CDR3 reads CASSLGRDRGEVFF. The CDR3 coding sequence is TGTGCCAGCAGCTTAGGCCGGGACAGAGGTGAGGTGTTCTTT.